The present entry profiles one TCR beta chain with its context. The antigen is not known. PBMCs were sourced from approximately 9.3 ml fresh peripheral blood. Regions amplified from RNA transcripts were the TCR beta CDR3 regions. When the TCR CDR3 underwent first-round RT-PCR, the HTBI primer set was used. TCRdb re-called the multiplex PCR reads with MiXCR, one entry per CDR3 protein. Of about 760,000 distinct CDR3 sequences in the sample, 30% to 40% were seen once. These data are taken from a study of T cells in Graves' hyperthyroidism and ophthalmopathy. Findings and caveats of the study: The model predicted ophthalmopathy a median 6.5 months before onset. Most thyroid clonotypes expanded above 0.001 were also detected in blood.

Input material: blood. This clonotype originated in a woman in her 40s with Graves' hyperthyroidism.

CDR3: CASSLSGTADSPLHF. CDR3 sequence (DNA): TGTGCCAGCAGCTTATCAGGGACCGCCGATTCACCCCTCCACTTT. This chain uses TRBV11-2 with TRBJ1-6; maybe TRBD1 (5 bases). The CDR3 has 15 residues. CDR1 is SGHAT, CDR2 FQNNGV, per germline. Trimming shortened V by 2 bases and J by 8 bases, and 13 bases separated the two germline ends. Full variable domain (outside the CDR3, taken from reference TRBV11-2 and TRBJ1-6): EAGVAQSPRYKIIEKRQSVAFWCNPISGHATLYWYQQILGQGPKLLIQFQNNGVVDDSQLPKDRFSAERLKGVDSTLKIQPAKLEDSAVYLCASSLSGTADSPLHFGNGTRLTVT.